Listed here are 6 T cell receptor beta chains from one sample, sequenced in a study of beta chain features in type 1 diabetes. The sequenced template was cDNA made from the entire isolated RNA. Profiling relied on immunoSEQ multiplex PCR, and the TCRdb table lists in-frame clones only, not all of them. The sample contains 970,000 or so clones, about a sixth of which appear only once. Sequencing was carried out using naive CD4+ T cells from blood. The receptors derive from a woman between 18 and 29 years old in good health.

The gene calls are TRBV7-6 and TRBJ2-4; TRBD2 is a possible D gene (5 bases). There are 15 residues in the CDR3. Trimming left V 5 bases short and J 1 base short, with 12 bases between. CDR1 is SGHVS and CDR2 is FNYEAQ in the germline V gene. CDR3 protein: CASSPLTRAKNIQYF. DNA for the CDR3: TGTGCCAGCAGCCCCCTCACTAGGGCCAAAAACATTCAGTACTTC.

As to this clone: The junction does not match germline at one end; this may be a read error. The chain is built from TRBV4-1 and TRBJ2-7, with 8 bases lining up with TRBD2. CDR1 and CDR2 (germline): MGHRA, YSYEKL. CDR3 length: 15 amino acids. The CDR3 region has the DNA TGTGCCAGCAGCCCCAGCGGGAGCGTTCTATACGAGCAGTACTTC. Protein product: CASSPSGSVLYEQYF.

This clone was seen more than once but under ten times. J is TRBJ2-1 and V is TRBV7-9; D might be TRBD1 or TRBD2, each matching 5 bases. The germline CDR1 and CDR2 sequences are SEHNR and FQNEAQ (reference sequence). This CDR3 has 13 amino acids. Trimming stripped 4 bases from V and 9 bases from J, with 13 bases between. Here the CDR3 reads CASSSHGTGEQFF. The CDR3 DNA is TGTGCCAGCAGCTCACACGGGACCGGTGAGCAGTTCTTC. Drawing the rest from reference TRBV7-9 and TRBJ2-1, the complete variable domain is DTGVSQNPRHKITKRGQNVTFRCDPISEHNRLYWYRQTLGQGPEFLTYFQNEAQLEKSRLLSDRFSAERPKGSFSTLEIQRTEQGDSAMYLCASSSHGTGEQFFGPGTRLTVL.

The chain joins TRBV6-1 to TRBJ2-5; D call uncertain. V was cut by 7 bases and J by 4 bases, with 13 bases left in between. This CDR3 is built from 13 residues. Per the germline V gene, CDR1 is MNHNS and CDR2 is SASEGT. The CDR3: CASTQDLGETQYF. The CDR3 nucleotides are TGTGCCAGCACTCAGGACCTGGGAGAGACCCAGTACTTC.

The CDR3, as DNA: TGTGCCAGCAGAGTACACGGGGTTAGCAATCAGCCCCAGCATTTT. Residues: CASRVHGVSNQPQHF. This rearrangement joins TRBV28 to TRBJ1-5; D is uncertain. There are 15 residues in the CDR3. V dropped 6 bases and J dropped 0 bases, with 12 bases sitting between them. Per the germline V gene, CDR1 is MDHEN and CDR2 is SYDVKM.

This clone has only a few counts. The chain is built from TRBV9 and TRBJ2-2; D may be TRBD2 (5 bases). The CDR3 runs 14 residues. V shed 3 bases and J shed 1 base, with 7 bases lying between them. Germline loops: CDR1 SGDLS, CDR2 YYNGEE. The CDR3 DNA reads as TGTGCCAGCAGCGGGACTGGGAACACCGGGGAGCTGTTTTTT. As protein: CASSGTGNTGELFF.